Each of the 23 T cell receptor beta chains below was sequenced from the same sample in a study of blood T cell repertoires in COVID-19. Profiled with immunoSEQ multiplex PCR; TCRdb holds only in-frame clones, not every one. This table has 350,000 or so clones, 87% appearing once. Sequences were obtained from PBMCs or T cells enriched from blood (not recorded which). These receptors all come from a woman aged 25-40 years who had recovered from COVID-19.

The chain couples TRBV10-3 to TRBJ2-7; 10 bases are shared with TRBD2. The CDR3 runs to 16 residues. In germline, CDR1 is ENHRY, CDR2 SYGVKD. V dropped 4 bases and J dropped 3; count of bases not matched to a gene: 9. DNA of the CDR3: TGTGCCATCAGTGGGGTAGCGGGGGGCCCCAACTACGAGCAGTACTTC. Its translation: CAISGVAGGPNYEQYF.

This chain's CDR3 is CASSPQGQGNTEAFF. CDR3 DNA: TGTGCCAGCTCACCACAGGGACAGGGGAACACTGAAGCTTTCTTT. The rearrangement joins TRBV18 to TRBJ1-1; TRBD1 matches 9 bases. J gave up 1 base and V 1 base, and 1 base lay outside the gene matches. The CDR3 consists of 15 residues. Germline CDR1 KGHSH, CDR2 LQKENI. The complete variable domain, with remaining parts taken from reference TRBV18 and TRBJ1-1, reads NAGVMQNPRHLVRRRGQEARLRCSPMKGHSHVYWYRQLPEEGLKFMVYLQKENIIDESGMPKERFSAEFPKEGPSILRIQQVVRGDSAAYFCASSPQGQGNTEAFFGQGTRLTVV.

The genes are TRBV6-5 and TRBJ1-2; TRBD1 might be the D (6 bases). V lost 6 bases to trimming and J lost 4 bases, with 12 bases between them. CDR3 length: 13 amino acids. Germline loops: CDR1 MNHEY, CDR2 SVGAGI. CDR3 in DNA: TGTGCCAGCAGCGGCCCAGGGGCCTATGGCTACACCTTC. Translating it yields CASSGPGAYGYTF.

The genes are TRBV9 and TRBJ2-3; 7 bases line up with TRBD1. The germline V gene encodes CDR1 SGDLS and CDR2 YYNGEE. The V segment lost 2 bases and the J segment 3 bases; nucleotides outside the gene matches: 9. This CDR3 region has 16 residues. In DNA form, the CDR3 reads TGTGCCAGCAGCGTCGGAGCAGGGGGACGGACAGATACGCAGTATTTT. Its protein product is CASSVGAGGRTDTQYF.

Here the CDR3 DNA reads TGTGCCACCGTGAGTTCCAATGAGCAGTTCTTC. Its translation is CATVSSNEQFF. The chain uses TRBV10-3 and TRBJ2-1; D gene ambiguous. CDR1 is ENHRY and CDR2 is SYGVKD in the germline V gene. V dropped 10 bases and J dropped 6 bases, with 10 bases sitting between them. The CDR3 has 11 residues.

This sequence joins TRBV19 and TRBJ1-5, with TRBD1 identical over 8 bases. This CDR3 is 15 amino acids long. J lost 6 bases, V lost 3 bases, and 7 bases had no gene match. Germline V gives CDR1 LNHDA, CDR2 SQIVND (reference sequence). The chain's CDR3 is CASSILGTGGQPQHF. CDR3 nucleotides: TGTGCCAGTAGTATTTTGGGGACAGGCGGTCAGCCCCAGCATTTT.

The CDR3 region has the DNA TGTGCCAGCAGCCCCCTCGGAGAAAGGCAAGAGACCCAGTACTTC. It specifies CASSPLGERQETQYF. The rearrangement uses TRBV3-1 (or the pseudogene TRBV3-2) and TRBJ2-5; D is uncertain. The length of the CDR3 is 15 residues. Trimming stripped 4 bases from V and 2 bases from J, with 14 bases between. Germline assignment: CDR1 LGHDT and CDR2 YNNKEL (reference sequence).

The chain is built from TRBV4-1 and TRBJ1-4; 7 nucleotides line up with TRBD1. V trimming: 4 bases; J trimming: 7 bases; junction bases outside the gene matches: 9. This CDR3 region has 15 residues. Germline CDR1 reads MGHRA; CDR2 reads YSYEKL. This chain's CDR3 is CASSRLTGEVEKLFF. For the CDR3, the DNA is TGCGCCAGCAGCCGCCTCACAGGGGAGGTTGAAAAACTGTTTTTT.

CDR3 bases: TGTGCCGAGTCCGGGACAGGTAGAAACACCATATATTTT. It codes for CAESGTGRNTIYF. The J gene is TRBJ1-3, the V gene TRBV2, with 8 bases that match TRBD1. CDR1 and CDR2 (germline): SNHLY, FYNNEI. Unmatched junction bases numbered 8, after V lost 11 bases and J lost 5 bases. The CDR3 is 13 residues long.

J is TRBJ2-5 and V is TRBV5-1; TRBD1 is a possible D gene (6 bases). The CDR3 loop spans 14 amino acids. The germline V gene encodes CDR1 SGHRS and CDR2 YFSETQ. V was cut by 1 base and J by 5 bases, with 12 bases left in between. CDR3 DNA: TGCGCCAGCAGCTTGTCAGGGGACGGGGAGACCCAGTACTTC. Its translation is CASSLSGDGETQYF.

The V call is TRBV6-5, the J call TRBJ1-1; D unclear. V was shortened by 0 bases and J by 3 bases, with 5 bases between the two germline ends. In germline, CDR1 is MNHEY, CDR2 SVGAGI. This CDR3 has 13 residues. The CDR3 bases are TGTGCCAGCAGTTACTCGCAGGACACTGAAGCTTTCTTT. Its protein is CASSYSQDTEAFF.

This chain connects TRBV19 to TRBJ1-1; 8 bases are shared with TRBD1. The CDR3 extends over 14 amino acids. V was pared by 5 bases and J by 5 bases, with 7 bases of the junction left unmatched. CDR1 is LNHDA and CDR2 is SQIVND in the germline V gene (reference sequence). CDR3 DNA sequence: TGTGCCAGTAGTCTCAGGGGGCGAGGGACTGAAGCTTTCTTT. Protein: CASSLRGRGTEAFF.

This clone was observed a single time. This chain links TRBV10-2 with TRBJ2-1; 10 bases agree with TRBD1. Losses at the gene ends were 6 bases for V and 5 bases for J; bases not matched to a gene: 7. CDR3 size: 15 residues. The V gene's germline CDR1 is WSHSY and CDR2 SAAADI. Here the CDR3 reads CASRSRDRGNNEQFF. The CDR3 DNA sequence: TGCGCCAGCAGGTCCCGGGACAGGGGTAACAATGAGCAGTTCTTC.

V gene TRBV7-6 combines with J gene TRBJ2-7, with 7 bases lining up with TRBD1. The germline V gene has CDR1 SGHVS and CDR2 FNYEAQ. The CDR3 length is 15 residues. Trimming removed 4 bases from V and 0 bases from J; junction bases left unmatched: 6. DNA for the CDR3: TGTGCCAGCAGCTCCGGGACAGAAATCTCCTACGAGCAGTACTTC. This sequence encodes CASSSGTEISYEQYF.

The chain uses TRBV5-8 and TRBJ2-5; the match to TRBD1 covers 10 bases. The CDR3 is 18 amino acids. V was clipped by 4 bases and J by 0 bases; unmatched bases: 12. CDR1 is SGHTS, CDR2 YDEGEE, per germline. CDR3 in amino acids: CASSTRTGGGLYQETQYF. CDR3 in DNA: TGTGCCAGCAGCACAAGGACAGGGGGGGGGCTATACCAAGAGACCCAGTACTTC.

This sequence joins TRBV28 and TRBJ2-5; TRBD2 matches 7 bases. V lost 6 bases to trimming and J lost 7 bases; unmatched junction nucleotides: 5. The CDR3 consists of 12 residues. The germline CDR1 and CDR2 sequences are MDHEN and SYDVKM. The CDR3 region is CASSPGRGTQYF. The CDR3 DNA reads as TGTGCCAGCAGCCCAGGGAGGGGGACCCAGTACTTC.

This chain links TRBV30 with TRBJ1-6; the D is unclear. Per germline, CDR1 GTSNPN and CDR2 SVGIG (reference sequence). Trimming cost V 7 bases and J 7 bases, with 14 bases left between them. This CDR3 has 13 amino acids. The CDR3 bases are TGTGCCTCGGATGGAGCCGCCAATTCACCCCTCCACTTT. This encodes CASDGAANSPLHF.

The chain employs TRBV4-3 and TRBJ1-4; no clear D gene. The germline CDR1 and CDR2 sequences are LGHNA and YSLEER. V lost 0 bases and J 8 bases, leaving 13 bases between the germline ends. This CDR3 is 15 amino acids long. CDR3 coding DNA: TGCGCCAGCAGCCAAGAGGTGAGGGTGCGGGAAAAACTGTTTTTT. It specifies CASSQEVRVREKLFF.

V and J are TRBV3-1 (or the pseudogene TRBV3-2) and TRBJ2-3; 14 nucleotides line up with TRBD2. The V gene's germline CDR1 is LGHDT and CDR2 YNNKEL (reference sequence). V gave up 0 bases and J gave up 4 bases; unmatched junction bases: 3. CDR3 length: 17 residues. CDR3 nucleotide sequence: TGTGCCAGCAGCCAAGAGACTAGCGGGGGGGGAGCAGATACGCAGTATTTT. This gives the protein CASSQETSGGGADTQYF.

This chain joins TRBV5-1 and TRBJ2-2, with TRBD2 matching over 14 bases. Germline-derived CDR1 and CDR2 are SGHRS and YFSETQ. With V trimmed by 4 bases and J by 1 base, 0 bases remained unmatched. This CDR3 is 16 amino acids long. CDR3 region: CASSGLAGGNTGELFF. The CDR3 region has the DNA TGCGCCAGCAGCGGACTAGCGGGGGGGAACACCGGGGAGCTGTTTTTT.

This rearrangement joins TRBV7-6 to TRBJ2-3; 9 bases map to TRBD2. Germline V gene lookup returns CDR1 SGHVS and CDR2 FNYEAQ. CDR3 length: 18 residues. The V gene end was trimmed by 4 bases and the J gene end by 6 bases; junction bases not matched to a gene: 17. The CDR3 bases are TGTGCCAGCAGCTCCCCCCCGGGCAAGCGGGGGGTGTTCGATACGCAGTATTTT. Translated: CASSSPPGKRGVFDTQYF.

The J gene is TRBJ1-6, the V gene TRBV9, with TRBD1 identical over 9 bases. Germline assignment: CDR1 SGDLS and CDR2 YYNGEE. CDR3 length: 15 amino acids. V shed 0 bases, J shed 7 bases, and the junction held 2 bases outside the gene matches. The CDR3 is CASSVGDRGNSPLHF. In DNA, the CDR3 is TGTGCCAGCAGCGTAGGCGACAGGGGGAATTCACCCCTCCACTTT.

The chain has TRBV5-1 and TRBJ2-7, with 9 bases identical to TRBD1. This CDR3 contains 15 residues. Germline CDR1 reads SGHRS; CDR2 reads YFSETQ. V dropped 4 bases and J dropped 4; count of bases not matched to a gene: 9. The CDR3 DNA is TGCGCCAGCAGCCGAACCCGGGACAGGGAATACGAGCAGTACTTC. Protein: CASSRTRDREYEQYF.